Below, 11 T cell receptor beta chains from the same sample are listed, as sequenced in a study of glioma-infiltrating T cells after dendritic cell vaccination. Clones were sequenced by immunoSEQ multiplex PCR, and TCRdb holds only the in-frame ones, with some missing. The sample yields tens of thousands of clones, 85% seen once. The source was blood, collected before dendritic cell vaccination. The source of these receptors is a human donor with glioblastoma.

V and J are TRBV9 and TRBJ1-4, with 8 bases that match TRBD1. Looked up from germline, CDR1 is SGDLS and CDR2 is YYNGEE. V trimming: 3 bases; J trimming: 8 bases; junction bases outside the gene matches: 6. This CDR3 is built from 14 residues. DNA for the CDR3: TGTGCCAGCAGCGGGGGACAGGCGGGGGAAAAACTGTTTTTT. It specifies CASSGGQAGEKLFF.

The CDR3 DNA reads TGTGCCAGCAGCTTGGAGGCTAGCGGGAGTCCGCAGTACTTC. Translated, it gives CASSLEASGSPQYF. The rearrangement uses TRBV5-4 and TRBJ2-5, with 10 bases identical to TRBD2. Per the germline V gene, CDR1 is SGHNT and CDR2 is YYREEE (reference sequence). The CDR3 has 14 amino acids. The ends lost 0 bases at V and 11 bases at J; junction bases unmatched: 7.

The chain is built from TRBV4-1 and TRBJ2-7; possible D gene TRBD2, 6 bases. The CDR3 runs to 13 residues. V was trimmed by 4 bases and J by 1 base, leaving 8 bases between them. From germline, CDR1 is MGHRA and CDR2 YSYEKL. The CDR3 loop reads CASSREESYEQYF. The CDR3 nucleotides are TGCGCCAGCAGCCGGGAGGAATCCTACGAGCAGTACTTC.

This clone was detected once. The chain joins TRBV18 to TRBJ1-2; perhaps TRBD1 as D (5 bases). Germline V gene data show CDR1 as KGHSH and CDR2 as LQKENI. The V end lost 3 bases, the J end lost 0 bases, and 8 bases lay between the germline ends. The CDR3 spans 14 residues. The CDR3 nucleotides read TGTGCCAGCTCACCGCCAGGGTCTAACTATGGCTACACCTTC. It codes for CASSPPGSNYGYTF.

The gene calls are TRBV19 and TRBJ2-1; TRBD1 might be the D (6 bases). Germline V gene sequence: CDR1 LNHDA, CDR2 SQIVND (reference sequence). This CDR3 comprises 15 residues. V was clipped by 7 bases and J by 0 bases, with 13 bases between them. The CDR3 region is CASTTQGNSYNEQFF. DNA for the CDR3: TGTGCCAGTACCACTCAGGGGAACTCCTACAATGAGCAGTTCTTC.

The rearrangement links TRBV18 to TRBJ1-1; D ambiguous. Trimming left V 1 base short and J 4 bases short, with 10 bases between. Germline CDR1 KGHSH, CDR2 LQKENI. The CDR3 covers 14 residues. CDR3 DNA: TGTGCCAGCTCACCACTTCCAAGCCCCACTGAAGCTTTCTTT. Translated, it gives CASSPLPSPTEAFF. The variable domain in full, with the rest retrieved from reference TRBV18 and TRBJ1-1, is NAGVMQNPRHLVRRRGQEARLRCSPMKGHSHVYWYRQLPEEGLKFMVYLQKENIIDESGMPKERFSAEFPKEGPSILRIQQVVRGDSAAYFCASSPLPSPTEAFFGQGTRLTVV.

This clone was recorded a few times. The J gene is TRBJ1-1, the V gene TRBV27; TRBD1 matches 8 bases. V shed 4 bases, J shed 5 bases, and the junction held 12 bases outside the gene matches. This CDR3 is built from 16 residues. Germline assignment: CDR1 MNHEY and CDR2 SMNVEV (reference sequence). CDR3: CASSSASRGRGTEAFF. The CDR3 DNA sequence: TGTGCCAGCAGTTCAGCCAGCAGGGGGCGAGGGACTGAAGCTTTCTTT.

The V gene is TRBV4-1, the J gene TRBJ2-2, with 11 bases lining up with TRBD1. V lost 4 bases and J lost 7; bases outside the gene matches: 8. The length of the CDR3 is 16 residues. The germline V gene encodes CDR1 MGHRA and CDR2 YSYEKL. CDR3 protein: CASSRLGQGAVGELFF. The CDR3 coding sequence is TGCGCCAGCAGCCGACTAGGACAGGGGGCGGTCGGGGAGCTGTTTTTT.

This sequence joins TRBV5-1 and TRBJ2-6, with D possibly being TRBD2 (5 bases). This CDR3 has 12 amino acids. Between the trimmed V and J ends, which lost 4 bases and 11 bases, there was a span of 10 bases. CDR1 is SGHRS and CDR2 is YFSETQ in the germline V gene. The CDR3 here is CASSVSGDVLTF. Here the CDR3 DNA reads TGCGCCAGCAGCGTTTCCGGGGACGTCCTGACTTTC.

This clone was seen only a few times. The CDR3 here is CALNPGTAYGYTF. CDR3 bases: TGTGCCCTCAACCCGGGGACTGCTTATGGCTACACCTTC. The chain employs TRBV30 and TRBJ1-2, with D maybe TRBD1 (5 bases). From germline, CDR1 is GTSNPN and CDR2 SVGIG (reference sequence). CDR3 size: 13 residues. Trimming cost V 8 bases and J 5 bases, with 18 bases left between them.

This chain connects TRBV25-1 to TRBJ1-1; D uncertain. From germline, CDR1 is MGHDK and CDR2 SYGVNS. V lost 1 base, J lost 4 bases, and 16 bases lay in between. The CDR3 has 16 residues. CDR3 sequence: CASSEFVPGGGTEAFF. The CDR3 bases are TGTGCCAGCAGTGAATTTGTGCCAGGAGGCGGCACTGAAGCTTTCTTT.